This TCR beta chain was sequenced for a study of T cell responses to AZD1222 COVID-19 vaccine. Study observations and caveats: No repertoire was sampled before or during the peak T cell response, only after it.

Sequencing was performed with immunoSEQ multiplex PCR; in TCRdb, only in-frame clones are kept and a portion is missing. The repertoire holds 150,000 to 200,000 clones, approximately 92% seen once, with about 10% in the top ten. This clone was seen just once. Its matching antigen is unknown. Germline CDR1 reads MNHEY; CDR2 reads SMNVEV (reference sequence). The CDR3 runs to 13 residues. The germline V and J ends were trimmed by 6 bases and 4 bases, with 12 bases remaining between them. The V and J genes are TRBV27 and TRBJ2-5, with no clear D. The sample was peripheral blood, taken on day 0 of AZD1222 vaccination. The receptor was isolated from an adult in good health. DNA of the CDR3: TGTGCCAGCAGACCGACCTCCATAGAGACCCAGTACTTC. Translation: CASRPTSIETQYF.